This TCR beta chain was documented in a study of blood T cell repertoires in COVID-19. Losses at the gene ends were 8 bases for V and 3 bases for J; bases not matched to a gene: 8. In germline, CDR1 is SGHVS, CDR2 FQNEAQ. The CDR3 loop spans 15 amino acids. Here immunoSEQ multiplex PCR was the method, and the copy in TCRdb shows in-frame clones only, minus some. Of a few hundred thousand clones in the sample, 70% to 90% were seen once. This TCR was sampled from a woman in her 30s who had recovered from COVID-19. What was sequenced was PBMCs or T cells enriched from blood (not recorded which). V is TRBV7-8 and J is TRBJ1-5, with 9 bases matching TRBD1. The chain's CDR3 is CASGPRDRVNQPQHF. The DNA for the CDR3 is TGTGCCAGCGGACCCCGGGACAGGGTCAATCAGCCCCAGCATTTT.